Sequencing of this TCR beta chain was carried out in a study of beta chain features in type 1 diabetes. This clone was counted only a few times. Its antigen remains unknown. Study-level results: Moderate but significant shortening of TCRB CDR3s was recorded in all four CD4+ subsets from Type 1 diabetes patients.

Expressed TCRB transcripts got sequenced, as all isolated RNA was reverse transcribed. Naive, central memory and regulatory T cell samples yielded around 3.6 million reads on average. Assay used: immunoSEQ multiplex PCR; TCRdb lists only in-frame clones, some missing. Among roughly 340,000 clones, roughly 13% were seen once, and the ten largest hold about 0.016%. Trimming took 6 bases from V and 3 from J; bases not matched to a gene: 11. The germline V gene has CDR1 MDHEN and CDR2 SYDVKM. The CDR3 has 16 residues. The origin of this receptor is a woman between 18 and 29 years old with type 1 diabetes. The rearrangement joins TRBV28 to TRBJ2-1, with 7 bases that match TRBD2. Sample: naive CD4+ T cells from blood. The CDR3 DNA reads TGTGCCAGCAGCTCTAGACTAGCTCAACACTACAATGAGCAGTTCTTC. Amino acid sequence: CASSSRLAQHYNEQFF.